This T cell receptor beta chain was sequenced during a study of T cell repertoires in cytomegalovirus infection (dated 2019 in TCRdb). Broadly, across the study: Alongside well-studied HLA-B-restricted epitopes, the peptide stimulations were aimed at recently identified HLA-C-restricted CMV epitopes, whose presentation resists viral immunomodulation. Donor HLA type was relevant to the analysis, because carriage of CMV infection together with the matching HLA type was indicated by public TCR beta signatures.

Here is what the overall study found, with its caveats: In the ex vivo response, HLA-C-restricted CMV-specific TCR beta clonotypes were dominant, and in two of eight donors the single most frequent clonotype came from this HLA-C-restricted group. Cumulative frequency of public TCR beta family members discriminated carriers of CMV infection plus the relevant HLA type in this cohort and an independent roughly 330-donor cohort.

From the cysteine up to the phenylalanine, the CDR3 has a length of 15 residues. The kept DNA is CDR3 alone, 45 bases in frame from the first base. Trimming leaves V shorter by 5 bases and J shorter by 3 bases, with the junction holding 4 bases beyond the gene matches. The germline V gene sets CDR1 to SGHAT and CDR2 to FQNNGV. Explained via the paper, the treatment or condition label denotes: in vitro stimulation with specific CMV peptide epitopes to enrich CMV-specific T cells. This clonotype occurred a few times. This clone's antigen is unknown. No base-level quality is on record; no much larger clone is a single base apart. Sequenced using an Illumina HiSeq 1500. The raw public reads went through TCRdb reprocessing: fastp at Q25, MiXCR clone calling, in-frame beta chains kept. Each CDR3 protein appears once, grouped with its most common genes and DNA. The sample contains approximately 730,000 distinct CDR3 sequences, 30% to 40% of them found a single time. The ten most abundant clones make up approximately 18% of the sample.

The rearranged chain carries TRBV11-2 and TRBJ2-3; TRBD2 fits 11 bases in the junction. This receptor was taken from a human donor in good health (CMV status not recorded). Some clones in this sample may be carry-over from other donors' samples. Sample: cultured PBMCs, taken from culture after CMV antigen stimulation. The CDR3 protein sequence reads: CASSPTSGRTDTQYF. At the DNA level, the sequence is TGTGCCAGCAGCCCAACTAGCGGGAGAACAGATACGCAGTATTTT.